This T cell receptor beta chain comes out of a study of early T cells in non-severe SARS-CoV-2 infection. In its sample, this clonotype was seen many times. Trimming pared 5 bases from V and 1 base from J, leaving 14 bases between. The CDR3 length is 15 residues. In germline, CDR1 is SGHNT, CDR2 YENEEA. TCRdb recomputed calls from the 5' RACE reads with MiXCR, one row per CDR3 protein. The data contain over 50,000 distinct CDR3 sequences, over 10% of them singletons. The chain combines TRBV11-3 with TRBJ1-1; D not certain. The TCR was taken from an adult who was a healthcare worker with PCR-confirmed SARS-CoV-2 infection or an uninfected control (not recorded which). The sequenced material came from whole blood. The CDR3 DNA reads TGTGCCAGCAGCCCGCGGACGGGCAAGAACACTGAAGCTTTCTTT. Amino acids: CASSPRTGKNTEAFF.